These 20 T cell receptor beta chains came from one sample sequenced in a study of Graves' ophthalmopathy and Graves' hyperthyroidism. The authors amplified TCR beta CDR3 regions, and they did so from RNA transcripts for repertoire sequencing. HTBI primers primed a first-round RT-PCR, and a second-round multiplex PCR followed. One entry per CDR3 protein, called by TCRdb with MiXCR from the multiplex PCR reads. The table has hundreds of thousands of distinct CDR3 sequences, around 21% seen once. The specimen sequenced was peripheral blood. The receptors derive from a woman between 18 and 30 years old with stable Graves' hyperthyroidism.

The table lists this clonotype with many counts. The V call is TRBV9, the J call TRBJ2-2; perhaps TRBD2 as D (6 bases). The CDR3 loop spans 12 amino acids. CDR1 is SGDLS and CDR2 is YYNGEE in the germline V gene. Trimming shortened V by 6 bases and J by 8 bases, and 11 bases separated the two germline ends. The CDR3 DNA sequence: TGTGCCAGCATGGCGGGAAGTGGGGAGCTGTTTTTT. This encodes CASMAGSGELFF.

This clonotype was observed a single time. The DNA of the CDR3 is TGCAGTGGACAGGCAAGCTCCTACGAGCAGTACTTC. Translated, it gives CSGQASSYEQYF. This rearrangement joins TRBV20-1 to TRBJ2-7, with D possibly being TRBD1 (6 bases). The CDR3 has 12 amino acids. The germline CDR1 and CDR2 sequences are DFQATT and SNEGSKA (reference sequence). V shed 7 bases and J shed 0 bases, with 10 bases lying between them.

This clonotype was seen ten or more times. The V call is TRBV6-5, the J call TRBJ2-7, with D perhaps being TRBD1 or TRBD2 (5 bases each). The V and J ends lost 4 bases and 4 bases respectively, with 20 bases between them. Germline V lookup: CDR1 MNHEY, CDR2 SVGAGI. This CDR3 comprises 16 residues. The CDR3 DNA reads as TGTGCCAGCAGTTCTGATGCCCCCGGGGCCTGGTACGAGCAGTACTTC. Its protein product is CASSSDAPGAWYEQYF.

In its sample, this clonotype was seen many times. This chain links TRBV20-1 with TRBJ1-3; D is possibly TRBD1 (6 bases). Deletions cut 5 bases from V and 1 base from J, with 15 bases between. The CDR3 totals 15 residues. Germline V gives CDR1 DFQATT, CDR2 SNEGSKA (reference sequence). CDR3 in DNA: TGCAGTGCTTCCGGGGGCCATCGGTCTGGAAACACCATATATTTT. Translating it yields CSASGGHRSGNTIYF.

This clonotype has ten or more counts. V is TRBV7-9 and J is TRBJ2-4; D might be TRBD2 (5 bases). This CDR3 has 13 residues. Germline values: CDR1 SEHNR, CDR2 FQNEAQ (reference sequence). Trimming shortened V by 4 bases and J by 3 bases, and 7 bases separated the two germline ends. The CDR3 here is CASSSRDKNIQYF. CDR3 DNA: TGTGCCAGCAGCTCCCGGGACAAAAACATTCAGTACTTC.

This chain links TRBV28 with TRBJ1-1, with unresolved D. V was trimmed by 6 bases and J by 7 bases, leaving 12 bases between them. This CDR3 spans 12 amino acids. Germline V gene sequence: CDR1 MDHEN, CDR2 SYDVKM. The CDR3 sequence is CASRPPGGEAFF. The CDR3, as DNA: TGTGCCAGCAGACCACCGGGAGGTGAAGCTTTCTTT.

The CDR3 is CASRLGASEAFF. In nucleotides, the CDR3 is TGTGCCAGCAGATTAGGGGCCTCTGAAGCTTTCTTT. V is TRBV27 and J is TRBJ1-1, with D perhaps TRBD1 (5 bases). Trimming shortened V by 6 bases and J by 6 bases, and 11 bases separated the two germline ends. Germline V gene sequence: CDR1 MNHEY, CDR2 SMNVEV (reference sequence). This CDR3 is built from 12 residues.

This clonotype was detected ten times or more. The rearrangement uses TRBV12-3 or TRBV12-4 and TRBJ1-2, with D unclear. The CDR3 length is 14 residues. V lost 1 base and J lost 0, with 6 bases in between. The DNA of the CDR3 is TGTGCCAGCAGTTTAGTGGTAGCTAACTATGGCTACACCTTC. It codes for CASSLVVANYGYTF.

There are many counts of this clonotype. The chain links TRBV7-9 to TRBJ2-7; D is perhaps TRBD2 (6 bases). The CDR3 length is 15 residues. Germline V CDR1 and CDR2: SEHNR, FQNEAQ (reference sequence). V was clipped by 5 bases and J by 1 base, with 15 bases between them. Here the CDR3 reads CASSGGDGSSYEQYF. The CDR3 DNA reads as TGTGCCAGCAGCGGAGGGGACGGATCTTCCTACGAGCAGTACTTC.

There are many counts of this clonotype. The chain has TRBV2 and TRBJ2-7; D perhaps matches TRBD2 (5 bases). Per germline, CDR1 SNHLY and CDR2 FYNNEI. CDR3 length: 16 amino acids. V dropped 1 base and J dropped 0 bases, with 13 bases sitting between them. For the CDR3, the DNA is TGTGCCAGCAGTGAAGGGCCGACGGGAAGCTCCTACGAGCAGTACTTC. It translates to CASSEGPTGSSYEQYF. Variable domain in full (rest from reference TRBV2 and TRBJ2-7): EPEVTQTPSHQVTQMGQEVILRCVPISNHLYFYWYRQILGQKVEFLVSFYNNEISEKSEIFDDQFSVERPDGSNFTLKIRSTKLEDSAMYFCASSEGPTGSSYEQYFGPGTRLTVT.

This clonotype has a handful of counts. The V gene is TRBV20-1, the J gene TRBJ2-7, with TRBD1 as a possible D gene (6 bases). This CDR3 is 11 amino acids long. V was cut by 5 bases and J by 2 bases, with 7 bases left in between. Germline assignment: CDR1 DFQATT and CDR2 SNEGSKA (reference sequence). Here the CDR3 reads CSAEGAYEQYF. The CDR3 coding sequence is TGCAGTGCTGAGGGGGCCTACGAGCAGTACTTC.

In this sample, this clonotype turned up many times. This chain joins TRBV6-1 and TRBJ1-5; D may be TRBD1 (5 bases). Germline V gives CDR1 MNHNS, CDR2 SASEGT. This CDR3 contains 14 residues. Trimming removed 6 bases from V and 6 bases from J, with 15 bases in between. Here the CDR3 reads CASRPSVGGQPQHF. CDR3 nucleotide sequence: TGTGCCAGCAGACCAAGCGTCGGGGGTCAGCCCCAGCATTTT.

This clonotype was counted many times. V and J are TRBV15 and TRBJ2-2, with D perhaps matching TRBD1 (6 bases). The CDR3 contains 15 residues. V was cut by 4 bases and J by 2 bases, with 11 bases left in between. Germline CDR1 LNHNV, CDR2 YYDKDF (reference sequence). In DNA, the CDR3 is TGTGCCACCAGCACACCGGGACACAACACCGGGGAGCTGTTTTTT. Its translation: CATSTPGHNTGELFF.

This clonotype occurred many times. The rearrangement links TRBV29-1 to TRBJ1-1; unclear D gene. The CDR3 totals 14 residues. V lost 2 bases to trimming and J lost 0 bases, with 10 bases between them. CDR1 and CDR2 from the germline V gene are SQVTM and ANQGSEA. The DNA of the CDR3 is TGCAGCGTTGAATTATTATCGGTGAACACTGAAGCTTTCTTT. Its translation: CSVELLSVNTEAFF. Variable domain in full (rest from reference TRBV29-1 and TRBJ1-1): SAVISQKPSRDICQRGTSLTIQCQVDSQVTMMFWYRQQPGQSLTLIATANQGSEATYESGFVIDKFPISRPNLTFSTLTVSNMSPEDSSIYLCSVELLSVNTEAFFGQGTRLTVV.

This clonotype was counted ten times or more. V and J are TRBV6-1 and TRBJ2-5, with D unclear. Germline V gene data show CDR1 as MNHNS and CDR2 as SASEGT. The CDR3 sequence is 13 residues long. V lost 4 bases and J 1 base, leaving 7 bases between the germline ends. CDR3 region: CASSVTIQETQYF. CDR3 sequence (DNA): TGTGCCAGCAGTGTAACGATCCAAGAGACCCAGTACTTC.

This clonotype was seen ten or more times. This chain joins TRBV6-5 and TRBJ2-7; 8 bases agree with TRBD1. The V gene end was trimmed by 10 bases and the J gene end by 2 bases; junction bases not matched to a gene: 10. The CDR3 covers 14 residues. Germline V gives CDR1 MNHEY, CDR2 SVGAGI. The CDR3 spells CATRIDRGTYEQYF. The CDR3 DNA follows: TGTGCCACTCGGATTGACAGGGGCACCTACGAGCAGTACTTC.

This clonotype has a count of ten or more. This rearrangement joins TRBV7-2 to TRBJ2-7, with D unclear. CDR1 and CDR2 (germline): SGHTA, FQGNSA. This CDR3 comprises 13 residues. Trimming pared 4 bases from V and 0 bases from J, leaving 7 bases between. DNA for the CDR3: TGTGCCAGCAGCTCGATTAGCTCCTACGAGCAGTACTTC. Its protein is CASSSISSYEQYF. Full variable domain (missing parts from reference TRBV7-2 and TRBJ2-7): GAGVSQSPSNKVTEKGKDVELRCDPISGHTALYWYRQSLGQGLEFLIYFQGNSAPDKSGLPSDRFSAERTGGSVSTLTIQRTQQEDSAVYLCASSSISSYEQYFGPGTRLTVT.

The sample holds many counts of this clonotype. This rearrangement joins TRBV13 to TRBJ2-5, with 7 bases aligning to TRBD2. V lost 3 bases, J lost 4 bases, and 8 bases stayed unmatched. In germline, CDR1 is PRHDT, CDR2 FYEKMQ (reference sequence). The CDR3 covers 15 residues. Here the CDR3 DNA reads TGTGCCAGCAGCTTTGCGGGAGTAAGGGTAGAGACCCAGTACTTC. It translates to CASSFAGVRVETQYF.

This clonotype was seen at least ten times. The gene calls are TRBV11-2 and TRBJ2-5; D unclear. The CDR3 covers 14 residues. Germline CDR1 reads SGHAT; CDR2 reads FQNNGV. V lost 5 bases, J lost 1 base, and 11 bases lay in between. The CDR3 sequence: CASSARLIQETQYF. CDR3 nucleotide sequence: TGTGCCAGCAGCGCTCGGCTGATCCAAGAGACCCAGTACTTC.

V usage is TRBV2 and J usage is TRBJ1-2, with unresolved D. This CDR3 is built from 13 residues. Trimming took off 1 base at V and 8 bases at J, with 11 bases between the two ends. Germline V gene sequence: CDR1 SNHLY, CDR2 FYNNEI. The CDR3 sequence: CASSEEGPGGYTF. The CDR3, as DNA: TGTGCCAGCAGTGAAGAAGGGCCGGGGGGCTACACCTTC.